Following are 19 T cell receptor beta chains from one sample sequenced in a study of vaccination effects on CD4 cells after COVID-19. No antigen has been identified for these receptors. Antigen-specific CD4+ T cells were expanded (with viral peptide pools) by the ViraFEST assay ahead of sequencing. Culturing for about 9 days preceded CD4+ T cell isolation. Assay used: immunoSEQ multiplex PCR; TCRdb lists only in-frame clones, some missing. The data show about 14,000 clones, 76% seen once. The specimen was CD4+ T cells from PBMCs cultured with HCoV-229E spike peptides, collected before COVID-19 vaccination. The receptors come from a human donor who received a COVID-19 vaccine.

The V call is TRBV2, the J call TRBJ2-5; D unclear. V was shortened by 3 bases and J by 1 base, with 3 bases between the two germline ends. The CDR3 is 12 amino acids. The V gene's germline CDR1 is SNHLY and CDR2 FYNNEI. The DNA of the CDR3 is TGTGCCAGCAGTGAGACCCAAGAGACCCAGTACTTC. Residues: CASSETQETQYF.

This clone has just one count. CDR3: CASSQGTPGGGSNQPQHF. CDR3 bases: TGTGCCAGCAGCCAAGGGACACCGGGTGGTGGGAGCAATCAGCCCCAGCATTTT. The V gene is TRBV4-2, the J gene TRBJ1-5; D might be TRBD1 (5 bases). Germline V gene lookup returns CDR1 LGHNA and CDR2 YNFKEQ. The V end lost 1 base, the J end lost 1 base, and 17 bases lay between the germline ends. The CDR3 has 18 amino acids.

Here the CDR3 DNA reads TGTGCCTGGAGCGGGGGGGGTAATGAGCAGTTCTTC. Protein sequence: CAWSGGGNEQFF. The V gene is TRBV30, the J gene TRBJ2-1; 8 bases align to TRBD2. In germline, CDR1 is GTSNPN, CDR2 SVGIG (reference sequence). The CDR3 contains 12 residues. V shed 3 bases, J shed 7 bases, and the junction held 2 bases outside the gene matches.

The chain combines TRBV7-2 with TRBJ1-2, with TRBD1 as a possible D gene (5 bases). CDR1 is SGHTA and CDR2 is FQGNSA in the germline V gene. V was cut by 1 base and J by 8 bases, with 14 bases left in between. The CDR3 has 14 residues. The CDR3: CASSLGGLEGGYTF. The CDR3 DNA is TGTGCCAGCAGCTTAGGGGGCCTAGAAGGGGGCTACACCTTC.

The gene calls are TRBV3-1 (or the pseudogene TRBV3-2) and TRBJ2-5; D is possibly TRBD1 (6 bases). The V end lost 7 bases, the J end lost 4 bases, and 22 bases lay between the germline ends. The CDR3 consists of 16 residues. Germline V gene lookup returns CDR1 LGHDT and CDR2 YNNKEL (reference sequence). CDR3 in amino acids: CASMVGAGLSGETQYF. The CDR3 DNA is TGTGCCAGCATGGTGGGGGCAGGCCTTTCCGGAGAGACCCAGTACTTC.

The chain recombines TRBV7-3 with TRBJ2-7, with D possibly being TRBD2 (5 bases). Germline CDR1 reads SGHTA; CDR2 reads FQGTGA. The V and J ends lost 2 bases and 2 bases respectively, with 13 bases between them. The CDR3 is 15 residues long. CDR3 in amino acids: CASSLLAGRTYEQYF. For the CDR3, the DNA is TGTGCCAGCAGCTTACTGGCGGGTAGAACCTACGAGCAGTACTTC.

The chain employs TRBV6-5 and TRBJ1-2, with D possibly being TRBD1 (5 bases). Trimming pared 0 bases from V and 5 bases from J, leaving 13 bases between. This CDR3 has 15 residues. Germline assignment: CDR1 MNHEY and CDR2 SVGAGI. CDR3 sequence (DNA): TGTGCCAGCAGTTACTCGACCCAGGGCGGGTATGGCTACACCTTC. It is translated as CASSYSTQGGYGYTF.

V is TRBV4-3 and J is TRBJ2-1, with 8 bases fitting TRBD1. CDR1 LGHNA and CDR2 YSLEER come from the germline V gene. V dropped 0 bases and J dropped 9; count of bases not matched to a gene: 10. The CDR3 has 16 residues. The CDR3 loop reads CASSQERTGGLGEQFF. CDR3 nucleotides: TGCGCCAGCAGCCAAGAAAGAACAGGGGGATTGGGTGAGCAGTTCTTC.

CDR3 nucleotides: TGTGCCAGCAGCCCGACAGTGTCTCCCCTCCACTTT. Protein sequence: CASSPTVSPLHF. V usage is TRBV12-3 or TRBV12-4 and J usage is TRBJ1-6; weak D call: TRBD1 (5 bases). CDR3 length: 12 amino acids. Deletions cut 6 bases from V and 13 bases from J, with 13 bases between.

The V call is TRBV20-1, the J call TRBJ2-3; D tentatively reads TRBD1 or TRBD2 (5 bases each). Germline loops: CDR1 DFQATT, CDR2 SNEGSKA (reference sequence). The ends were cut back, 3 bases at V and 3 bases at J, with 19 bases in the middle. CDR3 length: 16 residues. For the CDR3, the DNA is TGCAGTGCTAGTCCCCCCCAGGTCGGGGCGACAGATACGCAGTATTTT. It codes for CSASPPQVGATDTQYF.

This clone was recorded a few times. V gene TRBV5-1 combines with J gene TRBJ2-5, with 12 positions matching TRBD2. After removal of 6 bases from V and 5 bases from J, the junction contained 14 bases not matched to a gene. Per the germline V gene, CDR1 is SGHRS and CDR2 is YFSETQ. This CDR3 spans 17 amino acids. The DNA of the CDR3 is TGCGCCAGCACCTTCCAGACTAGCGGGAGCTCCAGGGAGACCCAGTACTTC. Translation gives CASTFQTSGSSRETQYF. The whole variable domain, remainder taken from reference TRBV5-1 and TRBJ2-5, is KAGVTQTPRYLIKTRGQQVTLSCSPISGHRSVSWYQQTPGQGLQFLFEYFSETQRNKGNFPGRFSGRQFSNSRSEMNVSTLELGDSALYLCASTFQTSGSSRETQYFGPGTRLLVL.

For this clone: An end of the junction differs from the germline gene, which may be a read error. V usage is TRBV10-3 and J usage is TRBJ1-5; tentatively, D is TRBD1 (5 bases). Germline V gives CDR1 ENHRY, CDR2 SYGVKD. The CDR3 runs 13 residues. The CDR3 DNA follows: TGTGCCGTCAGAGGGGACAGCAATCAGCCCCAGCATTTT. It codes for CAVRGDSNQPQHF.

This clone was observed once. The chain combines TRBV12-3 or TRBV12-4 with TRBJ1-5, with unresolved D. The germline V and J ends were trimmed by 3 bases and 7 bases, with 7 bases remaining between them. CDR3 length equals 12 residues. CDR3 in amino acids: CASSFFSQPQHF. In DNA form, the CDR3 reads TGTGCCAGCAGTTTTTTCTCACAGCCCCAGCATTTT.

The rearrangement uses TRBV5-1 and TRBJ1-2, with D possibly being TRBD1 (6 bases). Between the trimmed V and J ends, which lost 5 bases and 6 bases, there was a span of 14 bases. Germline V CDR1 and CDR2: SGHRS, YFSETQ. CDR3 length: 13 amino acids. The CDR3 region has the DNA TGCGCCAGCAGACCTGACAGGTACGATGGCTACACCTTC. As protein: CASRPDRYDGYTF.

The chain uses TRBV28 and TRBJ2-1, with 7 nucleotides matching TRBD1. V was clipped by 3 bases and J by 4 bases; unmatched bases: 3. This CDR3 spans 14 amino acids. CDR1 and CDR2 from the germline V gene are MDHEN and SYDVKM. The CDR3 nucleotides read TGTGCCAGCAGTTTCCGACAGGGTTACAATGAGCAGTTCTTC. Its protein is CASSFRQGYNEQFF.

The chain is built from TRBV6-5 and TRBJ1-4; D gene ambiguous. CDR1 is MNHEY and CDR2 is SVGAGI in the germline V gene. The V end was cut by 0 bases, the J end by 3 bases, with 8 bases between. The CDR3 loop spans 15 amino acids. CDR3 nucleotides: TGTGCCAGCAGTTACTCTACCGCCGCTAATGAAAAACTGTTTTTT. Protein sequence: CASSYSTAANEKLFF.

By sample share, this clone is hyperexpanded. The chain employs TRBV2 and TRBJ2-4, with 14 nucleotides matching TRBD2. Germline CDR1 and CDR2: SNHLY and FYNNEI. CDR3 size: 14 residues. Trimming removed 5 bases from V and 9 bases from J; junction bases left unmatched: 3. CDR3 DNA sequence: TGTGCCAGCAGTTGGACTAGCGGGGGGAGCATTCAGTACTTC. Amino acids: CASSWTSGGSIQYF.

The chain recombines TRBV5-1 with TRBJ2-1; unclear D gene. Per germline, CDR1 SGHRS and CDR2 YFSETQ. The CDR3 totals 13 residues. Trimming took 3 bases from V and 12 from J, leaving 16 bases between them. CDR3 in amino acids: CASSSQSGFGQFF. In DNA, the CDR3 is TGCGCCAGCAGCTCACAATCTGGTTTTGGGCAGTTCTTC.

Within the sample, this clone is medium-sized. This rearrangement joins TRBV24-1 to TRBJ1-4; the match to TRBD1 covers 9 bases. Losses at the gene ends were 2 bases for V and 6 bases for J; bases not matched to a gene: 6. The CDR3 extends over 16 amino acids. CDR1 is KGHDR, CDR2 SFDVKD, per germline. CDR3 residues: CATSDSPGQGDEKLFF. In nucleotides, the CDR3 is TGTGCCACCAGTGATTCGCCGGGACAGGGAGATGAAAAACTGTTTTTT.